This record concerns one TCR beta chain sequence. This sample is part of a study of cytomegalovirus exposure and HLA in healthy donors. It was with 60 Vbeta and 13 Jbeta primers that the PCR ran. In the authors' methods: In a later analysis, some 10 million of 60 million to 80 million unique beta chains occurred in at least two donors. TCRdb's copy holds only in-frame clones and misses some; the assay was immunoSEQ multiplex PCR. From that table come the V and J calls and clone size; the DNA was used to work out D and trimming. The sample lists about 140,000 clones, approximately 82% occurring once. The CDR3 runs to 14 residues. Germline values: CDR1 SGHRS, CDR2 YFSETQ. V was shortened by 4 bases and J by 5 bases, with 12 bases between the two germline ends.

The V and J genes are TRBV5-1 and TRBJ1-4, with a weak D call TRBD1 (5 bases). The sequence derives from a woman in her thirties or forties in good health and CMV-seronegative. Sequenced: PBMCs. The CDR3, as DNA: TGCGCCAGCAGCCCCGGTGGGGGGAATGAAAAACTGTTTTTT. Translated: CASSPGGGNEKLFF.